The TCR beta chain described here comes from a study of blood T cell repertoires in COVID-19. The repertoire was sequenced with immunoSEQ multiplex PCR; TCRdb's copy has only in-frame clones and lacks some. The table includes about 180,000 clones, 79% detected once. The CDR3 totals 15 residues. Trimming at V came to 7 bases and at J to 10 bases, leaving 16 bases not matched to a gene. The germline CDR1 and CDR2 sequences are SGHRS and YFSETQ. This sequence joins TRBV5-1 and TRBJ2-3; 9 bases align to TRBD2. This sequence originates from a woman aged 55-70 years with COVID-19, enrolled during active disease. Source material: peripheral blood. CDR3 sequence: CASGLLAGHHAAQYF. The CDR3 DNA follows: TGCGCCAGCGGCCTACTAGCGGGCCATCACGCTGCGCAGTATTTT.